A selection of T cell receptor beta chains follows, all from one sample in a study of blood T cell repertoires in COVID-19. Clones were sequenced by immunoSEQ multiplex PCR, and TCRdb holds only the in-frame ones, with some missing. The sample has roughly 200,000 clones, roughly nine tenths seen once; the top ten hold about 2.2%. Sequencing input: PBMCs or T cells enriched from blood (not recorded which). These receptors came from a woman between 40 and 50 years old with acute COVID-19. Both conserved end residues are part of each CDR3. Each record gives: D gene, clone size, V gene, J gene, CDR3 protein, CDR3 DNA. The D gene is left open where the match is weak. Size is stated for part of the rows, as once, few or many counts, or as a class when the clone is expanded.

d_call: TRBD2
clone_size: few
v_call: TRBV7-2
j_call: TRBJ2-7
cdr3_aa: CASSLVVAGFYEQYF
cdr3_nt: TGTGCCAGCAGCTTAGTGGTAGCGGGGTTCTACGAGCAGTACTTC

d_call: -
clone_size: -
v_call: TRBV18
j_call: TRBJ2-1
cdr3_aa: CASSPRISSGNEQFF
cdr3_nt: TGTGCCAGCTCACCACGGATTAGCTCGGGCAATGAGCAGTTCTTC

d_call: -
clone_size: -
v_call: TRBV27
j_call: TRBJ1-3
cdr3_aa: CASSQGSGNTIYF
cdr3_nt: TGTGCCAGCAGTCAGGGATCTGGAAACACCATATATTTT

d_call: -
clone_size: -
v_call: TRBV15
j_call: TRBJ1-4
cdr3_aa: CATSRDTGLEKLFF
cdr3_nt: TGTGCCACCAGCAGAGATACCGGGTTGGAAAAACTGTTTTTT

d_call: TRBD2
clone_size: -
v_call: TRBV2
j_call: TRBJ2-2
cdr3_aa: CASSGGLAGVGTGELFF
cdr3_nt: TGTGCCAGCAGTGGGGGACTAGCGGGAGTTGGCACCGGGGAGCTGTTTTTT

d_call: -
clone_size: -
v_call: TRBV2
j_call: TRBJ1-1
cdr3_aa: CASRLTVNTEAFF
cdr3_nt: TGTGCCAGCAGGTTGACAGTCAACACTGAAGCTTTCTTT

d_call: -
clone_size: -
v_call: TRBV4-3
j_call: TRBJ1-4
cdr3_aa: CASSQDQGVANEKLFF
cdr3_nt: TGCGCCAGCAGCCAAGATCAGGGTGTTGCTAATGAAAAACTGTTTTTT

d_call: TRBD1
clone_size: once
v_call: TRBV19
j_call: TRBJ2-5
cdr3_aa: CASSISQGAVETQYF
cdr3_nt: TGTGCCAGTAGTATATCACAGGGGGCGGTGGAGACCCAGTACTTC

d_call: TRBD2
clone_size: few
v_call: TRBV19
j_call: TRBJ2-2
cdr3_aa: CASQGLALPNTGELFF
cdr3_nt: TGTGCCAGCCAGGGACTAGCCCTTCCGAACACCGGGGAGCTGTTTTTT

d_call: -
clone_size: -
v_call: TRBV6-2/TRBV6-3
j_call: TRBJ1-2
cdr3_aa: CASSLAGSYTF
cdr3_nt: TGTGCCAGCAGCCTCGCCGGGAGCTACACCTTC

d_call: TRBD1
clone_size: -
v_call: TRBV3-1/TRBV3-2
j_call: TRBJ1-5
cdr3_aa: CASSQADMGRGQSNQPQHF
cdr3_nt: TGTGCCAGCAGCCAAGCCGACATGGGCAGGGGGCAGAGCAATCAGCCCCAGCATTTT

d_call: TRBD2
clone_size: -
v_call: TRBV7-9
j_call: TRBJ2-5
cdr3_aa: CASSGRWSGRSQETQYF
cdr3_nt: TGTGCCAGCAGCGGCAGATGGAGCGGGAGGTCCCAAGAGACCCAGTACTTC

d_call: TRBD2
clone_size: -
v_call: TRBV6-4
j_call: TRBJ2-1
cdr3_aa: CASSDFSGRPYNEQFF
cdr3_nt: TGTGCCAGCAGTGACTTCAGCGGGAGGCCCTACAATGAGCAGTTCTTC

d_call: TRBD1
clone_size: -
v_call: TRBV3-1/TRBV3-2
j_call: TRBJ2-3
cdr3_aa: CASSQDGVWTGVTDTQYF
cdr3_nt: TGTGCCAGCAGCCAAGATGGGGTGTGGACAGGGGTTACAGATACGCAGTATTTT

d_call: -
clone_size: -
v_call: TRBV7-9
j_call: TRBJ1-1
cdr3_aa: CASSLGQGTFADTEAFF
cdr3_nt: TGTGCCAGCAGCTTAGGGCAGGGCACCTTCGCTGACACTGAAGCTTTCTTT

d_call: -
clone_size: -
v_call: TRBV29-1
j_call: TRBJ1-2
cdr3_aa: CSVGMRGDYGYTF
cdr3_nt: TGCAGCGTTGGTATGCGGGGAGACTATGGCTACACCTTC

d_call: -
clone_size: -
v_call: TRBV5-1
j_call: TRBJ2-3
cdr3_aa: CASSLILTDTQYF
cdr3_nt: TGCGCCAGCAGCTTGATTCTCACAGATACGCAGTATTTT

d_call: -
clone_size: once
v_call: TRBV28
j_call: TRBJ2-7
cdr3_aa: CASSPGPQGSYEQYF
cdr3_nt: TGTGCCAGCAGCCCCGGGCCTCAGGGATCCTACGAGCAGTACTTC

d_call: -
clone_size: -
v_call: TRBV27
j_call: TRBJ1-1
cdr3_aa: CASRKQGAEAFF
cdr3_nt: TGTGCCAGCAGGAAACAGGGTGCTGAAGCTTTCTTT

d_call: TRBD2
clone_size: -
v_call: TRBV7-2
j_call: TRBJ2-1
cdr3_aa: CASSVSSGRTNEQFF
cdr3_nt: TGTGCCAGCAGCGTATCTAGCGGGAGGACCAATGAGCAGTTCTTC

d_call: -
clone_size: -
v_call: TRBV18
j_call: TRBJ2-1
cdr3_aa: CASSPPSNEQFF
cdr3_nt: TGTGCCAGCTCACCACCCTCCAATGAGCAGTTCTTC

d_call: -
clone_size: -
v_call: TRBV28
j_call: TRBJ1-6
cdr3_aa: CASSLRAGAVPPLHF
cdr3_nt: TGTGCCAGCAGTTTACGGGCAGGGGCCGTTCCCCCCCTCCACTTT

d_call: TRBD2
clone_size: once
v_call: TRBV29-1
j_call: TRBJ2-7
cdr3_aa: CSVGLAGSSYEQYF
cdr3_nt: TGCAGCGTTGGACTAGCGGGGAGCTCCTACGAGCAGTACTTC

d_call: TRBD2
clone_size: -
v_call: TRBV28
j_call: TRBJ2-1
cdr3_aa: CASSSSGGGFYNEQFF
cdr3_nt: TGTGCCAGCAGTTCGTCTGGCGGGGGATTCTACAATGAGCAGTTCTTC